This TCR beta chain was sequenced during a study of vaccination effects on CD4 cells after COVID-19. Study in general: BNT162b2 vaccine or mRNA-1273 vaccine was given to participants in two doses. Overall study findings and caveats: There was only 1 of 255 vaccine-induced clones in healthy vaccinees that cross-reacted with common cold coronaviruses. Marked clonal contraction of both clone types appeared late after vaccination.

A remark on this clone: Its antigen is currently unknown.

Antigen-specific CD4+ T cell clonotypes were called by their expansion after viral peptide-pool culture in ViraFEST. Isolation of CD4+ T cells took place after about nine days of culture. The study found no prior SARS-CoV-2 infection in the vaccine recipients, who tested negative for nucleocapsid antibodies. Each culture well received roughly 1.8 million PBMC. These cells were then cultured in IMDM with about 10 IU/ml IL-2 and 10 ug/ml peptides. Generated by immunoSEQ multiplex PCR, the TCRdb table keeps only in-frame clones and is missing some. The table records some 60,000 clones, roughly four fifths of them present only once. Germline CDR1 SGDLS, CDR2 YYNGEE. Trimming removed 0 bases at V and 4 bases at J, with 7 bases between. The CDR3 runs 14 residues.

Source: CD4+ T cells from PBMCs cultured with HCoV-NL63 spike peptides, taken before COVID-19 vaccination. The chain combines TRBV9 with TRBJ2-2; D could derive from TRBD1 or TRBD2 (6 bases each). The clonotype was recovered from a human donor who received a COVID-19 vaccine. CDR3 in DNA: TGTGCCAGCAGCGTAGGGGGGGCCACCGGGGAGCTGTTTTTT. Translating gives CASSVGGATGELFF. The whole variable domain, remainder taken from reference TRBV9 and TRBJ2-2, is DSGVTQTPKHLITATGQRVTLRCSPRSGDLSVYWYQQSLDQGLQFLIQYYNGEERAKGNILERFSAQQFPDLHSELNLSSLELGDSALYFCASSVGGATGELFFGEGSRLTVL.